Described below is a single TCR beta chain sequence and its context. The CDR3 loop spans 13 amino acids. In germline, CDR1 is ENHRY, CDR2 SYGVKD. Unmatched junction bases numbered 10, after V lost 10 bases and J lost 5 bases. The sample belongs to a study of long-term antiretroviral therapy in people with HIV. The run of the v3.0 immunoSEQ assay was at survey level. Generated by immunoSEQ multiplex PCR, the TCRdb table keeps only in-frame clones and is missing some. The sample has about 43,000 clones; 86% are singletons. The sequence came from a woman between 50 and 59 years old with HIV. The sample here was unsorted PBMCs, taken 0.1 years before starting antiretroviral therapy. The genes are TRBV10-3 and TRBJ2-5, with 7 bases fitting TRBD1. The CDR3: CATMTGMGETQYF. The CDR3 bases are TGTGCCACCATGACAGGGATGGGGGAGACCCAGTACTTC.